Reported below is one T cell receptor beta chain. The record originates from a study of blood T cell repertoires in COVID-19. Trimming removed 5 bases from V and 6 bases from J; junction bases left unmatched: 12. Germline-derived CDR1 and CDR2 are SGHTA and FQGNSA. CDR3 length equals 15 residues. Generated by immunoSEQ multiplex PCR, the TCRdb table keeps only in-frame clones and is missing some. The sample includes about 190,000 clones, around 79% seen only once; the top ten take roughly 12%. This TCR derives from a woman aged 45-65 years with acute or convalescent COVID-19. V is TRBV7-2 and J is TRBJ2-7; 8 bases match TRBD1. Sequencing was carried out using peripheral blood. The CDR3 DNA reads TGTGCCAGCAGCCGGACAGGGCCCCAAGGTGGCGAGCAGTACTTC. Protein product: CASSRTGPQGGEQYF.